A single sample gave rise to the 27 T cell receptor beta chains below, sequenced in a study of blood T cell repertoires in COVID-19. TCRdb's copy holds only in-frame clones and misses some; the assay was immunoSEQ multiplex PCR. Among over 250,000 clones listed, around 90% were seen once. The sequencing input was peripheral blood. The receptors here all came from a man between 60 and 75 years old who had recovered from COVID-19.

The chain combines TRBV7-6 with TRBJ2-2; D unclear. Germline CDR1 SGHVS, CDR2 FNYEAQ. This CDR3 has 14 amino acids. V lost 6 bases, J lost 3 bases, and 11 bases lay in between. In DNA, the CDR3 is TGTGCCAGCAGTCCCCCTACGGACACCGGGGAGCTGTTTTTT. Its protein is CASSPPTDTGELFF.

V is TRBV27 and J is TRBJ2-7; D call uncertain. Between the trimmed V and J ends, which lost 4 bases and 2 bases, there was a span of 9 bases. The CDR3 totals 13 residues. Per germline, CDR1 MNHEY and CDR2 SMNVEV (reference sequence). CDR3 in amino acids: CASSSRLTYEQYF. DNA for the CDR3: TGTGCCAGCAGTTCGAGGTTGACCTACGAGCAGTACTTC.

V is TRBV9 and J is TRBJ1-5; TRBD1 agrees at 7 bases. V gave up 3 bases and J gave up 4 bases; unmatched junction bases: 7. This CDR3 has 15 amino acids. Per germline, CDR1 SGDLS and CDR2 YYNGEE. The CDR3 here is CASSAYGTANQPQHF. DNA for the CDR3: TGTGCCAGCAGCGCCTACGGGACAGCAAATCAGCCCCAGCATTTT. The full variable domain, with the rest looked up from reference TRBV9 and TRBJ1-5, is DSGVTQTPKHLITATGQRVTLRCSPRSGDLSVYWYQQSLDQGLQFLIQYYNGEERAKGNILERFSAQQFPDLHSELNLSSLELGDSALYFCASSAYGTANQPQHFGDGTRLSIL.

This chain joins TRBV3-1 (or the pseudogene TRBV3-2) and TRBJ2-7; TRBD2 matches at 9 bases. J was trimmed by 4 bases and V by 1 base; bases with no gene match: 5. Germline V gene data show CDR1 as LGHDT and CDR2 as YNNKEL (reference sequence). The CDR3 runs 15 residues. CDR3: CASSQVTSGAYEQYF. The DNA of the CDR3 is TGTGCCAGCAGCCAAGTGACTAGCGGAGCTTACGAGCAGTACTTC.

The chain couples TRBV27 to TRBJ2-1, with D perhaps TRBD2 (5 bases). The ends were cut back, 3 bases at V and 4 bases at J, with 13 bases in the middle. Germline-derived CDR1 and CDR2 are MNHEY and SMNVEV (reference sequence). This CDR3 has 15 residues. In DNA, the CDR3 is TGTGCCAGCAGTTTCTCCCCTCGGGGTTACAATGAGCAGTTCTTC. It encodes CASSFSPRGYNEQFF.

The chain links TRBV5-5 to TRBJ2-3; the match to TRBD1 covers 7 bases. With V trimmed by 4 bases and J by 4 bases, 12 bases remained unmatched. CDR1 is SGHKS and CDR2 is YYEKEE in the germline V gene (reference sequence). The CDR3 is 16 amino acids. The CDR3 sequence: CASSPPPRQGADTQYF. CDR3 nucleotide sequence: TGTGCCAGCAGCCCTCCCCCCCGACAGGGCGCAGATACGCAGTATTTT.

The genes are TRBV3-1 (or the pseudogene TRBV3-2) and TRBJ2-3; D unclear. CDR3 length: 15 residues. Germline V gives CDR1 LGHDT, CDR2 YNNKEL (reference sequence). V dropped 4 bases and J dropped 2 bases, with 13 bases sitting between them. CDR3 coding DNA: TGTGCCAGCAGCCCACGAAGCATACTCACAGATACGCAGTATTTT. Translated: CASSPRSILTDTQYF.

J is TRBJ1-2 and V is TRBV19; D might be TRBD1 (6 bases). This CDR3 is 11 amino acids long. In germline, CDR1 is LNHDA, CDR2 SQIVND (reference sequence). V lost 6 bases and J 8 bases, leaving 10 bases between the germline ends. This CDR3 is CASRGGEGYTF. The CDR3, as DNA: TGTGCCAGTAGAGGGGGGGAAGGCTACACCTTC.

The rearrangement uses TRBV18 and TRBJ1-6; TRBD1 matches 8 bases. The V gene end was trimmed by 3 bases and the J gene end by 13 bases; junction bases not matched to a gene: 14. The CDR3 has 16 amino acids. In germline, CDR1 is KGHSH, CDR2 LQKENI. The CDR3 is CASSPDQAGQGGPLHF. In DNA, the CDR3 is TGTGCCAGCTCACCTGACCAAGCCGGACAGGGAGGCCCCCTCCACTTT.

The J gene is TRBJ2-3, the V gene TRBV4-2; 12 bases align to TRBD2. This CDR3 region has 18 residues. Germline lookup yields CDR1 LGHNA and CDR2 YNFKEQ. Germline trimming cut 0 bases from V and 6 bases from J; bases unmatched to any gene: 10. The DNA of the CDR3 is TGTGCCAGCAGCCAAGATACACTAGCGGGGGGCCCGGCGGATACGCAGTATTTT. Amino acids: CASSQDTLAGGPADTQYF.

The chain has TRBV5-6 and TRBJ1-4; tentative D call: TRBD1 (6 bases). V lost 4 bases, J lost 0 bases, and 13 bases lay in between. Germline lookup yields CDR1 SGHDT and CDR2 YYEEEE. The CDR3 is 16 amino acids. In DNA, the CDR3 is TGTGCCAGCAGCCCCGGACAGAAGTCAACTAATGAAAAACTGTTTTTT. This codes for CASSPGQKSTNEKLFF.

This CDR3 reads CSVETGGRTEAFF. The DNA for the CDR3 is TGCAGCGTTGAGACAGGGGGCCGGACTGAAGCTTTCTTT. The chain is built from TRBV29-1 and TRBJ1-1, with 10 bases matching TRBD1. This CDR3 has 13 amino acids. Germline values: CDR1 SQVTM, CDR2 ANQGSEA. Losses at the gene ends were 3 bases for V and 5 bases for J; bases not matched to a gene: 3.

To note about this clone: The identical CDR3 is also encoded by other nucleotide sequences in the sample. V gene TRBV19 combines with J gene TRBJ2-7, with TRBD1 identical over 7 bases. CDR3 length: 13 residues. Germline CDR1 is LNHDA and CDR2 is SQIVND (reference sequence). V shed 4 bases and J 5 bases; nucleotides not matched to a gene: 5. The CDR3 coding sequence is TGTGCCAGTAGTAGGGACAGAGGGGACGAGCAGTACTTC. Translation gives CASSRDRGDEQYF.

The chain joins TRBV12-2 to TRBJ1-1. TRBV12-2 is a recognized pseudogene. CDR3 length: 13 amino acids. The CDR3 coding sequence is TGTGCAAGTCGCTCGAGGTGCGTGTCTGAAGCTTTCTTT. Protein sequence: CASRSRCVSEAFF.

This sequence joins TRBV7-9 and TRBJ2-7; TRBD1 matches 7 bases. Germline V gene data show CDR1 as SEHNR and CDR2 as FQNEAQ (reference sequence). This CDR3 is 15 amino acids long. V trimming: 3 bases; J trimming: 3 bases; junction bases outside the gene matches: 8. In DNA form, the CDR3 reads TGTGCCAGCAGCTTGGGGACAGAAGGGGTCTACGAGCAGTACTTC. This codes for CASSLGTEGVYEQYF.

The chain combines TRBV5-1 with TRBJ2-3; D call uncertain. V was shortened by 2 bases and J by 6 bases, with 10 bases between the two germline ends. The germline V gene has CDR1 SGHRS and CDR2 YFSETQ. There are 13 residues in the CDR3. This chain's CDR3 is CASSLPLTDTQYF. In DNA form, the CDR3 reads TGCGCCAGCAGCTTACCTCTAACGGATACGCAGTATTTT.

J is TRBJ1-5 and V is TRBV7-6; D gene ambiguous. Deletions cut 5 bases from V and 0 bases from J, with 11 bases between. There are 15 residues in the CDR3. From germline, CDR1 is SGHVS and CDR2 FNYEAQ. The CDR3 sequence is CASSPQADSNQPQHF. CDR3 nucleotides: TGTGCCAGCAGCCCACAAGCGGATAGCAATCAGCCCCAGCATTTT.

Only one count was recorded for this clone. V usage is TRBV7-9 and J usage is TRBJ2-1; weak D call: TRBD2 (6 bases). The CDR3 totals 14 residues. V lost 8 bases and J lost 2, with 13 bases in between. Germline-derived CDR1 and CDR2 are SEHNR and FQNEAQ (reference sequence). The CDR3 DNA follows: TGTGCCAGCGTCTCAACGGGGGCCTACAATGAGCAGTTCTTC. Residues: CASVSTGAYNEQFF.

This clone was seen once. This chain uses TRBV7-7 with TRBJ2-5; a weak D match, TRBD1 (6 bases). CDR3 length: 15 residues. Trimming stripped 1 base from V and 5 bases from J, with 14 bases between. Germline-derived CDR1 and CDR2 are SSHAT and FNYEAQ (reference sequence). The DNA for the CDR3 is TGTGCCAGCAGCTTAGAGTGGGGGCTAGGCGAGACCCAGTACTTC. Residues: CASSLEWGLGETQYF.

In its sample, this clone was seen once. The V and J genes are TRBV5-1 and TRBJ1-4; 10 nucleotides agree with TRBD1. With 3 bases clipped from V and 6 bases from J, the junction kept 2 bases outside the gene matches. The germline V gene has CDR1 SGHRS and CDR2 YFSETQ. The length of the CDR3 is 14 residues. The CDR3 spells CASSSGTGDEKLFF. The CDR3 nucleotides read TGCGCCAGCAGCTCCGGGACAGGGGATGAAAAACTGTTTTTT.

This clone was found once. The chain recombines TRBV2 with TRBJ2-3, with 9 nucleotides matching TRBD1. The germline gives CDR1 SNHLY, CDR2 FYNNEI. The CDR3 contains 16 residues. The V segment lost 7 bases and the J segment 4 bases; nucleotides outside the gene matches: 12. Written as DNA, the CDR3 is TGTGCCAGCACTTCGCTGAGGGGACAGGGACCAGATACGCAGTATTTT. Translation gives CASTSLRGQGPDTQYF.

A single count supports this clone. The chain joins TRBV4-2 to TRBJ2-5, with D perhaps TRBD2 (7 bases). Trimming left V 0 bases short and J 4 bases short, with 15 bases between. Germline CDR1 is LGHNA and CDR2 is YNFKEQ. The CDR3 has 16 amino acids. The CDR3 loop is CASSQDVAGAGETQYF. The CDR3 coding sequence is TGTGCCAGCAGCCAAGACGTCGCGGGGGCGGGAGAGACCCAGTACTTC.

The chain joins TRBV7-8 to TRBJ2-7, with D possibly matching TRBD2 (5 bases). The CDR3 length is 16 residues. The germline CDR1 and CDR2 sequences are SGHVS and FQNEAQ. Trimming removed 1 base at V and 3 bases at J, with 16 bases between. CDR3 loop: CASSLERQAGYYEQYF. The CDR3 DNA is TGTGCCAGCAGCTTAGAGCGTCAGGCGGGCTACTACGAGCAGTACTTC.

The chain combines TRBV7-6 with TRBJ1-1, with D hard to call. V was cut by 4 bases and J by 3 bases, with 9 bases left in between. CDR3 length: 13 residues. From germline, CDR1 is SGHVS and CDR2 FNYEAQ. CDR3 region: CASSSQYYTEAFF. CDR3 nucleotide sequence: TGTGCCAGCAGCTCTCAGTATTACACTGAAGCTTTCTTT.

This chain joins TRBV14 and TRBJ1-1; TRBD1 might be the D (5 bases). Trimming took off 1 base at V and 8 bases at J, with 11 bases between the two ends. In germline, CDR1 is SGHDN, CDR2 FVKESK. The CDR3 has 13 residues. CDR3 sequence: CASSQGTRLEAFF. The CDR3 bases are TGTGCCAGCAGCCAAGGGACAAGATTAGAAGCTTTCTTT.

The genes are TRBV5-1 and TRBJ2-3; D gene unclear. V lost 0 bases and J 0 bases, leaving 5 bases between the germline ends. Germline assignment: CDR1 SGHRS and CDR2 YFSETQ. The CDR3 runs 14 residues. This CDR3 reads CASSLGQSTDTQYF. The CDR3 DNA reads TGCGCCAGCAGCTTGGGGCAGAGCACAGATACGCAGTATTTT.

V usage is TRBV7-2 and J usage is TRBJ2-1, with D tentatively TRBD2 (6 bases). The germline V and J ends were trimmed by 0 bases and 6 bases, with 12 bases remaining between them. The germline CDR1 and CDR2 sequences are SGHTA and FQGNSA. CDR3 size: 15 residues. CDR3 DNA: TGTGCCAGCAGCTTAGCGCGGAGGGGCCCCAATGAGCAGTTCTTC. Translated, it gives CASSLARRGPNEQFF.